A single sample is the source of the 2 T cell receptor beta chains below, sequenced in a study of cytomegalovirus exposure and HLA in healthy donors. Use of 60 Vbeta and 13 Jbeta primers characterized the PCR. Profiled with immunoSEQ multiplex PCR; TCRdb holds only in-frame clones, not every one. The specimen's table records 130,000 to 150,000 clones. The sample taken for sequencing was PBMCs. The receptors stem from a male donor in good health and CMV-seronegative.

The chain employs TRBV5-4 and TRBJ1-2; D perhaps matches TRBD1 (5 bases). V lost 4 bases, J lost 5 bases, and 21 bases lay in between. The CDR3 loop spans 16 amino acids. The V gene's germline CDR1 is SGHNT and CDR2 YYREEE (reference sequence). As DNA, the CDR3 is TGTGCCAGCAGCGATGGAGATAGGGGCAGGGCATATGGCTACACCTTC. This codes for CASSDGDRGRAYGYTF.

The chain couples TRBV30 to TRBJ1-3; D not certain. Germline lookup yields CDR1 GTSNPN and CDR2 SVGIG (reference sequence). CDR3 size: 16 residues. V was shortened by 5 bases and J by 0 bases, with 17 bases between the two germline ends. The CDR3 DNA reads as TGTGCCTGGGCCCCCGGGGTGATACTCTCTGGAAACACCATATATTTT. This codes for CAWAPGVILSGNTIYF.